Below, 10 T cell receptor beta chains from the same sample are listed, as sequenced in a study of monozygotic twins with inflammatory bowel disease. TCRdb reprocessed the 5' RACE reads and keeps a single row for each CDR3 protein, giving no DNA. The sample includes 440,000 or so distinct CDR3 sequences. Sequenced material: blood. The receptors stem from a human donor with ulcerative colitis or Crohn's disease, or a healthy co-twin of an affected twin (not recorded which).

This chain links TRBV5-1 with TRBJ2-1; without DNA, the TCRdb call of TRBD2 cannot be checked. The germline gives CDR1 SGHRS, CDR2 YFSETQ. The CDR3 length is 18 residues. Here the CDR3 reads CASRTGSPWREAYNEQFF.

The J gene is TRBJ2-2, the V gene TRBV19. The CDR3 is 13 amino acids. Looked up from germline, CDR1 is LNHDA and CDR2 is SQIVND (reference sequence). The CDR3: CASSAANTGELFF.

This sequence joins TRBV7-2 and TRBJ2-3; no DNA is available, so the TRBD1 call from TCRdb remains unchecked. The germline V gene encodes CDR1 SGHTA and CDR2 FQGNSA. The CDR3 sequence is 14 residues long. CDR3 loop: CASSLMSATDTQYF.

V gene TRBV5-1 combines with J gene TRBJ2-5; checking the TCRdb D call of TRBD1 is not possible without DNA. CDR3 length: 13 amino acids. Germline V gene lookup returns CDR1 SGHRS and CDR2 YFSETQ. This chain's CDR3 is CASSSDGKETQYF.

The V and J genes are TRBV24-1 and TRBJ1-5; TCRdb selects TRBD1, and the lack of DNA leaves this call unchecked. The CDR3 spans 17 residues. CDR1 and CDR2 (germline): KGHDR, SFDVKD. CDR3 sequence: CATSDYGDRYYYQPQHF.

Here the CDR3 reads CSANQGLITEAFF. The J gene is TRBJ1-1, the V gene TRBV20-1; TCRdb reports TRBD1, a call that lacks DNA to check it against. Per the germline V gene, CDR1 is DFQATT and CDR2 is SNEGSKA (reference sequence). The CDR3 has 13 amino acids.

The rearrangement links TRBV24-1 to TRBJ2-2; lacking DNA, the TRBD2 call made by TCRdb goes unchecked. CDR3 size: 16 residues. CDR1 is KGHDR and CDR2 is SFDVKD in the germline V gene. The CDR3 loop reads CATSDFTSGRAGELFF.

The rearrangement links TRBV7-9 to TRBJ2-5; without DNA, the TCRdb call of TRBD1 cannot be checked. Germline V gene data show CDR1 as SEHNR and CDR2 as FQNEAQ (reference sequence). The CDR3 loop spans 17 amino acids. CDR3 region: CASSLPIGQGAGETQYF.

V gene TRBV20-1 combines with J gene TRBJ1-1. The CDR3 has 11 residues. Germline V gene sequence: CDR1 DFQATT, CDR2 SNEGSKA (reference sequence). The CDR3 reads CSARAHSEAFF.

The chain carries TRBV6-1 and TRBJ2-7; TCRdb's D gene call, TRBD1, goes unchecked for lack of DNA. The CDR3 consists of 16 residues. The germline V gene has CDR1 MNHNS and CDR2 SASEGT. CDR3 protein: CASRTRRDRDSYEQYF.